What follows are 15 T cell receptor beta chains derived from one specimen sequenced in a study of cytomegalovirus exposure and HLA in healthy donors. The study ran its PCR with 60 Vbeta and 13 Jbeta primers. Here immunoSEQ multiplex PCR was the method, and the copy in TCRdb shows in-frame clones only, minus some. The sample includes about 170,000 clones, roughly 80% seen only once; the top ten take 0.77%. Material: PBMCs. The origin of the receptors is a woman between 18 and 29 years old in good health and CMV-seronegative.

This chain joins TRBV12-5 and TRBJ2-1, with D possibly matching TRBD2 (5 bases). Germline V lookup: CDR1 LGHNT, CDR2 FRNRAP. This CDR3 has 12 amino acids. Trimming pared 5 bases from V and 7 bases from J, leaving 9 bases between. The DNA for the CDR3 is TGTGCTAGTGGTATCCGGGAAAATGAGCAGTTCTTC. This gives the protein CASGIRENEQFF.

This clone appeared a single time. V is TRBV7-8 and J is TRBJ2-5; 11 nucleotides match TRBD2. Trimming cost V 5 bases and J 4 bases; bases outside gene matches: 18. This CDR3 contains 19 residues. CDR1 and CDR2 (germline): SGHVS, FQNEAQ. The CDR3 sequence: CASSDQLAGVQSSAETQYF. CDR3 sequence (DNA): TGTGCCAGCAGCGATCAACTAGCGGGAGTACAAAGTAGTGCAGAGACCCAGTACTTC.

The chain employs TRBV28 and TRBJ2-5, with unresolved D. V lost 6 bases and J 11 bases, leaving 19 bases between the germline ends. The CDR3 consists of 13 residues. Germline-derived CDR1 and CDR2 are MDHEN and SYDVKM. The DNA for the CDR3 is TGTGCCAGCAGCCCCAGGCCATCGCTTGAGCAGTACTTC. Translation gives CASSPRPSLEQYF.

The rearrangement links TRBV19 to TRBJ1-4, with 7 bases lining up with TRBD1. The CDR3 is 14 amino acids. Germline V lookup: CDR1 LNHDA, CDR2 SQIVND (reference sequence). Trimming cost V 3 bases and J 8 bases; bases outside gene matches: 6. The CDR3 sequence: CASSMTGSGEKLFF. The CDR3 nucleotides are TGTGCCAGTAGTATGACAGGGAGTGGAGAAAAACTGTTTTTT.

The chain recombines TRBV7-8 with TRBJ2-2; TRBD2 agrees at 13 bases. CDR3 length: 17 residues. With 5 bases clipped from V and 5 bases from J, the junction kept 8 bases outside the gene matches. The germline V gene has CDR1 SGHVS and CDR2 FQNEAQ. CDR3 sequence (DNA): TGTGCCAGCAGCCTCCGGACTAGCGGGAGAGGTACCGGGGAGCTGTTTTTT. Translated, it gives CASSLRTSGRGTGELFF.

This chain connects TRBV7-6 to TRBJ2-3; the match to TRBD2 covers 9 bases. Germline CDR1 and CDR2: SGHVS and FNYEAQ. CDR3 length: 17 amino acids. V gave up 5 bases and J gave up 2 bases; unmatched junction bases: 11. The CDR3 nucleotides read TGTGCCAGCAGCCGGATAGTCGGGACTAGCCTCACAGATACGCAGTATTTT. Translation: CASSRIVGTSLTDTQYF.

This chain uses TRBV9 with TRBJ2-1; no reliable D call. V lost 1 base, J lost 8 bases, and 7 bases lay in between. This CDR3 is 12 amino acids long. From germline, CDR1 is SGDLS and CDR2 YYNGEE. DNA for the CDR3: TGTGCCAGCAGCGTACTCTATGATGAGCAGTTCTTC. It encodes CASSVLYDEQFF.

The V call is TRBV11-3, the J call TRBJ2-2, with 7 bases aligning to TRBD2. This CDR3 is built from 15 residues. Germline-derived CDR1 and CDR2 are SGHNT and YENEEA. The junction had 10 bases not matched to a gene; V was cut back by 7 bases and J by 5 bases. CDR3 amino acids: CASTSMGGRTGELFF. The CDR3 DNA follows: TGTGCCAGCACCTCCATGGGCGGGAGAACCGGGGAGCTGTTTTTT.

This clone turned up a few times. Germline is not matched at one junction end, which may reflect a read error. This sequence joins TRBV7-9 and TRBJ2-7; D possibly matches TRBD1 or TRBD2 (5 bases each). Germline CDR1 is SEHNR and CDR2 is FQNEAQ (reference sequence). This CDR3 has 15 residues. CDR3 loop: CSSSLGAGEIHEQYF. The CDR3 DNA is TGTTCCAGCAGCTTAGGGGCGGGCGAGATCCACGAGCAGTACTTC.

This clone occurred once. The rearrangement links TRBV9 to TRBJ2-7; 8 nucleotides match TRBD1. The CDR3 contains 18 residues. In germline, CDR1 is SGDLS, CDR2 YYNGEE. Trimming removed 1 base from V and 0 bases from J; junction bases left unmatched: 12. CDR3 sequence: CASSVRRQGIRSSYEQYF. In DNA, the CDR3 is TGTGCCAGCAGCGTAAGGCGACAGGGGATAAGAAGCTCCTACGAGCAGTACTTC.

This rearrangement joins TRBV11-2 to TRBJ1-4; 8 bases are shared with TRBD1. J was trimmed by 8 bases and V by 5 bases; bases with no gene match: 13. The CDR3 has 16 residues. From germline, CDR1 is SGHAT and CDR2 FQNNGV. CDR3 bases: TGTGCCAGCAGCCCCAGGACAGGGTCCCCGGGCGAAAAACTGTTTTTT. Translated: CASSPRTGSPGEKLFF.

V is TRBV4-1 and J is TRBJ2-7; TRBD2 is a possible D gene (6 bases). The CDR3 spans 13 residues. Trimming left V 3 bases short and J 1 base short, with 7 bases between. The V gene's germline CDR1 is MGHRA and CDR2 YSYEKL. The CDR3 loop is CASSHGGSYEQYF. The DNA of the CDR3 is TGCGCCAGCAGCCATGGAGGGTCCTACGAGCAGTACTTC.

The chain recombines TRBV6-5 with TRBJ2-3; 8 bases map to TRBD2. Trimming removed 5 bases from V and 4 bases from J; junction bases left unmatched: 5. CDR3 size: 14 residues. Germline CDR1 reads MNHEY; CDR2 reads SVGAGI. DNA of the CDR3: TGTGCCAGCAGTCGAGAGCGGGAGTCAGATACGCAGTATTTT. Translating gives CASSRERESDTQYF.

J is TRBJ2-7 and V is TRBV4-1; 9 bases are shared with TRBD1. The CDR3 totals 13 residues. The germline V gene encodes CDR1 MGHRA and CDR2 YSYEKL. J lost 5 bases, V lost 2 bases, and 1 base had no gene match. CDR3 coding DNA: TGCGCCAGCAGCCAACGGACAGGGGACGAGCAGTACTTC. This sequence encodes CASSQRTGDEQYF.

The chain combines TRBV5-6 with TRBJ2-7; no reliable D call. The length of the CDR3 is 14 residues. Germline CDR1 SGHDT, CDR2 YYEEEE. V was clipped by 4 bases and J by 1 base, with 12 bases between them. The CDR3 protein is CASSTVHGSYEQYF. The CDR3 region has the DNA TGTGCCAGCAGCACAGTTCATGGGTCCTACGAGCAGTACTTC.